This T cell receptor beta chain was identified in a study of Graves' ophthalmopathy and Graves' hyperthyroidism. Of note for this clonotype: Its antigen is still unknown.

Amplifying from RNA transcripts, the study obtained TCR beta CDR3 regions. An initial RT-PCR round employing HTBI primers preceded a second-round multiplex PCR. MiXCR, run by TCRdb on the multiplex PCR reads, gives a single entry per CDR3 protein. The table lists about 600,000 distinct CDR3 sequences, 35% to 45% of them singletons, with 4% to 5% in the top ten. Overall study findings and caveats: Forecasting of ophthalmopathy progression by the model achieved roughly 69% sensitivity and less than 80% specificity. Most clonotypes expanded in thyroid above 0.001 frequency were present in blood too.

The hyperthyroidism patients had a new diagnosis of under 2 months' duration and were aged 18 to 65. Uncontrolled infections, pregnancy, lactation or other autoimmune diseases led to patient exclusion. Germline-derived CDR1 and CDR2 are SQVTM and ANQGSEA. This CDR3 region has 12 residues. Trimming took off 4 bases at V and 10 bases at J, with 13 bases between the two ends. The chain has TRBV29-1 and TRBJ1-4; no reliable D call. Sequencing was done on a sample of peripheral blood or thyroid tissue (not recorded which). The receptor was isolated from an adult man with Graves' hyperthyroidism. The CDR3 bases are TGCAGCGTTGGGAGGGCGCCGGGAAAACTGTTTTTT. Its protein product is CSVGRAPGKLFF.